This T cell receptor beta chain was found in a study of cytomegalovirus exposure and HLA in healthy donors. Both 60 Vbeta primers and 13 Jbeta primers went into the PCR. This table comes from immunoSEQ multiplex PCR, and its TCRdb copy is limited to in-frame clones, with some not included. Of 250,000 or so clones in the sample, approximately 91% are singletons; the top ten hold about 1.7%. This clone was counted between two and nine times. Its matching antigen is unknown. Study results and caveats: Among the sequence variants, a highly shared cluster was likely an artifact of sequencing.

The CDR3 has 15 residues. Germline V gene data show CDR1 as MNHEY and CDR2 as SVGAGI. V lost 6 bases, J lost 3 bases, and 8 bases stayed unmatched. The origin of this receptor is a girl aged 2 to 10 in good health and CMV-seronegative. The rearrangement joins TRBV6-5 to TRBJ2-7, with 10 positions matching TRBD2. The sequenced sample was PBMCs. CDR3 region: CASRPGLAELYEQYF. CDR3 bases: TGTGCCAGCAGACCTGGACTAGCGGAACTCTACGAGCAGTACTTC.